This T cell receptor beta chain was found in a study of CXCR3-negative and CXCR3-positive naive CD8 T cells. General observations from the study: CXCR3-positive naive cells had more hydrophobic TRB CDR3s than CXCR3-negative naive cells.

The germline V gene has CDR1 SGHAT and CDR2 FQNNGV. This CDR3 contains 19 residues. UMI-labeled 5' RACE yielded the TRB cDNA libraries. TCRdb re-called the 5' RACE reads; one entry per CDR3 protein, DNA not given. This repertoire includes around 63,000 distinct CDR3 sequences. As concerns this clonotype: Its antigen remains unknown.

Those CD8+ T cells considered naive were CD45RO-CCR7+CD27+CD95-. The gene calls are TRBV11-2 and TRBJ1-1. Sequencing used naive CXCR3+ CD8+ T cells from blood. Subset: CD45RO-CCR7+CD27+CD95- naive CD8+ T cells expressing CXCR3 (TNR3+). This TCR came from a human donor in good health. Some clones in this sample may be carry-over from other donors' samples. This chain's CDR3 is CASSLDRFGRELPHTEAFF.